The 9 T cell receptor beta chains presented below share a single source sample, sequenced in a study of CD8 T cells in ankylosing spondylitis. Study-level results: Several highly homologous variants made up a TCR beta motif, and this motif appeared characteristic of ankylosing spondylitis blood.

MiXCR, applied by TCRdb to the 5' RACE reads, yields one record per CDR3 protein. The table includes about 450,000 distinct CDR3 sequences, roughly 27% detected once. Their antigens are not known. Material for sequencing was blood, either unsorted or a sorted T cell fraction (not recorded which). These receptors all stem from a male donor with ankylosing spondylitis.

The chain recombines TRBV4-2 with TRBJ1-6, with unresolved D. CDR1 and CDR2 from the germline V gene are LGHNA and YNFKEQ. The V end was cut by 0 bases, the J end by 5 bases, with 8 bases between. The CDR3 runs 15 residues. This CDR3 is CASSQERSHNSPLHF. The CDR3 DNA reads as TGTGCCAGCAGCCAAGAGCGTAGCCATAATTCACCCCTCCACTTT.

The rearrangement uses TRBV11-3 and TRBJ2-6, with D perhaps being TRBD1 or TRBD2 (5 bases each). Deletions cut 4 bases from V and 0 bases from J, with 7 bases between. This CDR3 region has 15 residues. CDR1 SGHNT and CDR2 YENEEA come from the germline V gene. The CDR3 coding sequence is TGTGCCAGCAGCTCGGGGCACTCTGGGGCCAACGTCCTGACTTTC. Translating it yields CASSSGHSGANVLTF.

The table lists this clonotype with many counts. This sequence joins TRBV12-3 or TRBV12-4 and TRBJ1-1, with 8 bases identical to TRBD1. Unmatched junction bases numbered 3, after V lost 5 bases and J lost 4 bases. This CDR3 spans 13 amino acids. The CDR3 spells CASSPTGATEAFF. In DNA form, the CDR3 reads TGTGCCAGCAGTCCGACAGGGGCCACTGAAGCTTTCTTT.

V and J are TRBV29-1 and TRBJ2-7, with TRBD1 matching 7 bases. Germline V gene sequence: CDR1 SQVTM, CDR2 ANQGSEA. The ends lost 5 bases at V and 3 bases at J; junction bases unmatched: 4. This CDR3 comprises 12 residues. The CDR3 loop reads CSVSRQGYEQYF. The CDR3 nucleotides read TGCAGCGTTTCTCGACAGGGCTACGAGCAGTACTTC.

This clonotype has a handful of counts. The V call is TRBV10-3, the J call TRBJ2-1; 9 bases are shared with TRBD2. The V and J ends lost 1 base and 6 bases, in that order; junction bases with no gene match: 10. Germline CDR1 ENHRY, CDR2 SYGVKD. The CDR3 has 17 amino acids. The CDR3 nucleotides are TGTGCCATCAGTGAGTACCACACAGCGGGAGGCTCCAATGAGCAGTTCTTC. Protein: CAISEYHTAGGSNEQFF.

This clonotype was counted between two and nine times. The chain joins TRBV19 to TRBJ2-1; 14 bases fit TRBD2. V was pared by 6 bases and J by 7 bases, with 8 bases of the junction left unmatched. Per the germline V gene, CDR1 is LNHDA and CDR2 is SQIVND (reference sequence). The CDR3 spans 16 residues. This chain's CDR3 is CASRGLAGDRGNEQFF. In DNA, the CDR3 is TGTGCCAGTAGGGGACTAGCGGGAGATCGGGGTAATGAGCAGTTCTTC.

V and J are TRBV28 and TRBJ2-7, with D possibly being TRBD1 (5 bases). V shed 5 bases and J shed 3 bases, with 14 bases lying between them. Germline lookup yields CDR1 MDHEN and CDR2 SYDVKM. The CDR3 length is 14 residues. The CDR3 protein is CASSERAGNYEQYF. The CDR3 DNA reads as TGTGCCAGCAGTGAACGGGCAGGGAACTACGAGCAGTACTTC. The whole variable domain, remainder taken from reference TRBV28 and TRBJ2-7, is DVKVTQSSRYLVKRTGEKVFLECVQDMDHENMFWYRQDPGLGLRLIYFSYDVKMKEKGDIPEGYSVSREKKERFSLILESASTNQTSMYLCASSERAGNYEQYFGPGTRLTVT.

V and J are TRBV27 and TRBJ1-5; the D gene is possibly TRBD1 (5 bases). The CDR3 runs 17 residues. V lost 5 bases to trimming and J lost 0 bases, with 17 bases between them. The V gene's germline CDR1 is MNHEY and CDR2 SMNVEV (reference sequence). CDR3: CASSPRGSLYSNQPQHF. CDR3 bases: TGTGCCAGCAGTCCCCGGGGGAGTCTTTATAGCAATCAGCCCCAGCATTTT.

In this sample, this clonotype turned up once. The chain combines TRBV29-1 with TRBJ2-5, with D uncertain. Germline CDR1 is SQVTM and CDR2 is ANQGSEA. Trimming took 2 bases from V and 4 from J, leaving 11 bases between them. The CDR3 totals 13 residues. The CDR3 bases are TGCAGCGTTGAATTAAAGGGTTTAGAGACCCAGTACTTC. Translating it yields CSVELKGLETQYF. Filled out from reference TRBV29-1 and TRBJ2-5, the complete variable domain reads SAVISQKPSRDICQRGTSLTIQCQVDSQVTMMFWYRQQPGQSLTLIATANQGSEATYESGFVIDKFPISRPNLTFSTLTVSNMSPEDSSIYLCSVELKGLETQYFGPGTRLLVL.